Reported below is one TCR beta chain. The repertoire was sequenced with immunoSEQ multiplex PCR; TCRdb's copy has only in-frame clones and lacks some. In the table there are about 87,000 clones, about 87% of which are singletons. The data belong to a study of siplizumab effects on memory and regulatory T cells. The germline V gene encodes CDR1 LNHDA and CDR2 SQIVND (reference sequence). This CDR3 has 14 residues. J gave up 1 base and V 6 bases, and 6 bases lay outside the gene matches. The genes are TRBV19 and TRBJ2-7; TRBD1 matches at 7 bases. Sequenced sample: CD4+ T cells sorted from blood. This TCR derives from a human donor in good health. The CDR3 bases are TGTGCCAGTAGAGACAGGGACAGTTCCTACGAGCAGTACTTC. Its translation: CASRDRDSSYEQYF.